This is a list of T cell receptor beta chains from one sample in a study of T cell changes during pregnancy in multiple sclerosis. Sequencing was performed with immunoSEQ multiplex PCR; in TCRdb, only in-frame clones are kept and a portion is missing. The profile shows 35,000 to 55,000 clones, around 95% of them singletons. The sample was CD8+ T cells from peripheral blood mononuclear cells, taken after pregnancy. The receptor source for this set is a female donor with multiple sclerosis, enrolled in a pregnancy study. Each CDR3 is given with its conserved first and last residue.

j_gene	v_gene	CDR3aa
TRBJ2-7	TRBV4-1	CASSHRLGPYEQYF
TRBJ2-3	TRBV5-1	CASRPDSSDTQYF
TRBJ2-3	TRBV27	CASSLRGGQTDTQYF
TRBJ2-7	TRBV7-2	CASSLGGGSEQYF
TRBJ1-1	TRBV27	CASSLRTGLRTTTEAFF
TRBJ2-2	TRBV7-6	CASSPVGRPSTGELFF
TRBJ2-1	TRBV5-8	CASSSPPGGPAIYNEQFF
TRBJ2-7	TRBV6-1	CASSASPESSYEQYF
TRBJ2-1	TRBV5-6	CASRTSGNYSSYNEQFF
TRBJ2-7	TRBV27	CASSPWANSYEQYF
TRBJ2-7	TRBV10-3	CAISDWSADEQYF
TRBJ2-7	TRBV6-1	CASRVLGVSYEQYF
TRBJ2-7	TRBV4-1	CASSQDVPYEQYF
TRBJ2-7	TRBV11-2	CASSLDSSGGKYEQYF
TRBJ2-7	TRBV11-2	CASSLVDGGYEQYF
TRBJ2-1	TRBV29-1	CSVEDATSGSSNEQFF
TRBJ2-7	TRBV4-2	CASSSLDYEQYF
TRBJ2-7	TRBV7-6	CASSFRRGNYEQYF
TRBJ1-1	TRBV4-2	CASSQDWGTNTEAFF
TRBJ1-1	TRBV6-6	CASRGTGTNTEAFF
TRBJ1-5	TRBV7-2	CASSLVGRGQPQHF
TRBJ2-7	TRBV7-2	CASSFVVRDEQYF
TRBJ2-7	TRBV27	CASSLGTSGREQYF